This record looks at one T cell receptor (beta chain) sequence and its context. Its antigen remains unidentified. The cohort excluded patients with autoimmune disease history or systemic immunosuppression. The data were taken from a study of OX40 agonist ivuxolimab in advanced cancers. General study points: Dosing at 0.1 to 3.0 mg/kg was accompanied by clonal expansion of CD4+ and CD8+ blood T cells by week 6.

Measured with immunoSEQ multiplex PCR; TCRdb has only the in-frame clones, and not every one. The sample contains tens of thousands of clones, less than 95% of which appear only once. Sequenced here: CD4+ or CD8+ T cells sorted from blood, sampled in a trial of the OX40 agonist ivuxolimab. This TCR was recovered from an adult with an advanced solid tumor such as melanoma, head and neck, liver or kidney cancer.

The DNA of the CDR3 is TGTGCCAGTAGTATAGATCCAGTGGCAGGAGGGCACTGGAACACTGAAGCTTTCTTT. As protein: CASSIDPVAGGHWNTEAFF. The V and J genes are TRBV19 and TRBJ1-1; D is undetermined. Germline values: CDR1 LNHDA, CDR2 SQIVND (reference sequence). The CDR3 runs to 19 residues. Deletions cut 0 bases from V and 1 base from J, with 21 bases between.